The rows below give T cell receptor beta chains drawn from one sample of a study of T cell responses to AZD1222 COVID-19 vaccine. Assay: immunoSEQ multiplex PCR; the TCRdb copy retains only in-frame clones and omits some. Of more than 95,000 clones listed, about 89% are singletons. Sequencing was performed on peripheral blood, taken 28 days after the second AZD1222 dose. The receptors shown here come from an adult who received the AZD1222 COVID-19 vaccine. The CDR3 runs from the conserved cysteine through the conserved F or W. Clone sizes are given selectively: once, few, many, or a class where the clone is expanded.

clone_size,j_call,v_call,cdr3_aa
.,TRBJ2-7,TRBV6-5,CASRPLTKSSYEQYF
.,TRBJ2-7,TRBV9,CASSRSGTYEQYF
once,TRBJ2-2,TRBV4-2,CASSQLAGVGVGGELFF
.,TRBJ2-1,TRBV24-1,CATKGRAAGGLFF
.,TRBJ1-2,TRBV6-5,CASSLDTNYGYTF
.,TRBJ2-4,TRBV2,CASYGLERAKNIQYF
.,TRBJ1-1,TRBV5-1,CASSVRTGLNTEAFF
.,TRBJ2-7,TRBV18,CASSLGYEQYF
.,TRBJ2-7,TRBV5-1,CASSTGTASYEQYF
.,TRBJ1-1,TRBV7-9,CASSLLNTEAFF
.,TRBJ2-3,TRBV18,CASSLTSGGHSSTDTQYF
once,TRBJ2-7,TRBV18,CASSRSYEQYF
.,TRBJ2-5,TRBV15,CATSRDPGGETQYF
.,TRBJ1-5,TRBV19,CASRTDSNQPQHF
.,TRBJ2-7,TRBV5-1,CASSLGGSQIYEQYF
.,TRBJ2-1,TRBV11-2,CASSSTGNNEQFF
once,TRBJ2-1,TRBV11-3,CASSSTSTYNEQFF
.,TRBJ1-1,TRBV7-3,CASSLSPGTEAFF
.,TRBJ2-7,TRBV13,CASSPRQAPPYEQYF
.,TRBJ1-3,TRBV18,CASSPGTGSGNTIYF
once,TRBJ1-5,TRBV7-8,CASSLQGRDQPQHF
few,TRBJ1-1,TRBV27,CASSLKAGMNTEAFF
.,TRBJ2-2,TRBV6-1,CASSEARATGELFF
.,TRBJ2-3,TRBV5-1,CASSSGQGTDTQYF
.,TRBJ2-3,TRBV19,CASSIALPGTGTDTQYF
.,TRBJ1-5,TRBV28,CASSGYSNQPQHF
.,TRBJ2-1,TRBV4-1,CASSLPYNEQFF
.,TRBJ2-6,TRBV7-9,CASSLPRIGREANVLTF
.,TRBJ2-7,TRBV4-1,CASSQLPLGGGSSYEQYF
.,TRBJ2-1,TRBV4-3,CASSHPGGRSEQFF
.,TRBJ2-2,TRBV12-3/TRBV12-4,CASSARGELFF
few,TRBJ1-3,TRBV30,CAWSWGAASVPGNTIYF
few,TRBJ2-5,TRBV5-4,CASSLRGQETQYF
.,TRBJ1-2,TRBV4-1,CASSQVGQGYGYTF
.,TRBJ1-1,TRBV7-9,CASTLYTEAFF
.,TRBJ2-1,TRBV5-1,CASSSGTGGGEQFF
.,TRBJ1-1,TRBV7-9,CASSPTGNEAFF
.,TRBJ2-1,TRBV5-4,CASSPRGLAGEDEQFF
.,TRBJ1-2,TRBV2,CASTGIPNYGYTF
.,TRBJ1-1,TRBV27,CASRLKQGLNTEAFF
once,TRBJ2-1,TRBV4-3,CASSQEVLATNNEQFF
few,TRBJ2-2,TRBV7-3,CASSLTDRAGTGELFF
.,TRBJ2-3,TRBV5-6,CASSPNTDTQYF
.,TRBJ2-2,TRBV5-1,CASSLEQGAYTGELFF
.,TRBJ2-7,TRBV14,CASSQQLDSSYEQYF
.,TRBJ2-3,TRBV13,CASSLIADTQYF
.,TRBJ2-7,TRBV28,CASSLGVLDSSYEQYF
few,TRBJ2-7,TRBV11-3,CASSPYRSLRGNEQYF
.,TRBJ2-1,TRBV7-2,CASSLQGAFNNEQFF
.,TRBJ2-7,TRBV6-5,CASSYGSRVSSYEQYF
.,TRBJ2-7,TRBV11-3,CASSPRAYEQYF
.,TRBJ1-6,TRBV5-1,CASSSRTGKNSPLHF
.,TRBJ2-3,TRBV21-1,CASSKGLAGVERRTDTQYF
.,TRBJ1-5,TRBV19,CASSIVRTGVQPQHF
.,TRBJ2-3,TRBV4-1,CASSQGVERARTDTQYF
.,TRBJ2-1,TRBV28,CASREDSYNEQFF
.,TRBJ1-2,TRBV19,CASSIGQGYGYTF
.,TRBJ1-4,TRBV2,CASSGSTRREKLFF
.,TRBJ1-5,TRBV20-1,CTGGPGQPQHF
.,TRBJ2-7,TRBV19,CASSIRRGPSYEQYF